This is a list of T cell receptor beta chains from one sample in a study of technical replicates of blood from several donors. Libraries were prepared by immunoSEQ multiplex PCR; TCRdb keeps only in-frame clonotypes and omits some of them. This table holds 74,000 or so clones, about 90% found once. Sequencing was carried out using T cells isolated from PBMCs. These receptors were collected from a human donor in good health. CDR3s include the opening cysteine and the closing phenylalanine or tryptophan. The D gene is left open where the match is weak. Clone size is stated in some rows and not others, as once, few, many or a class when expanded.

j_call: TRBJ2-7
clone_size: .
v_call: TRBV5-5
d_call: .
cdr3_nt: TGTGCCAGCAGCTTTGGGCAGGGATCCTACGAGCAGTACTTC
cdr3_aa: CASSFGQGSYEQYF

j_call: TRBJ1-1
clone_size: few
v_call: TRBV5-4
d_call: TRBD1
cdr3_nt: TGTGCCAGCAGCTCGTTTCAGGGGGAGGCTTTCTTT
cdr3_aa: CASSSFQGEAFF

j_call: TRBJ1-2
clone_size: .
v_call: TRBV6-5
d_call: .
cdr3_nt: TGTGCCAGCAGTTATGGACAGAATGGCTACACCTTC
cdr3_aa: CASSYGQNGYTF

j_call: TRBJ2-1
clone_size: .
v_call: TRBV9
d_call: TRBD2
cdr3_nt: TGTGCCAGCAGCGTAGGGGCGGGGCGGGAGATCAACAATGAGCAGTTCTTC
cdr3_aa: CASSVGAGREINNEQFF

j_call: TRBJ1-2
clone_size: .
v_call: TRBV21-1
d_call: .
cdr3_nt: TGTGCCAGCAGCAAATTAGGAGTGGGGGGTGACTATGGCTACACCTTC
cdr3_aa: CASSKLGVGGDYGYTF

j_call: TRBJ2-2
clone_size: .
v_call: TRBV10-1
d_call: TRBD2
cdr3_nt: TGCGCCAGCAGTACTAGCGGGAACACCGGGGAGCTGTTTTTT
cdr3_aa: CASSTSGNTGELFF

j_call: TRBJ2-7
clone_size: once
v_call: TRBV4-1
d_call: .
cdr3_nt: TGCGCCAGCAGCCCCGAATTGGGAGCGGACTCCTACGAGCAGTACTTC
cdr3_aa: CASSPELGADSYEQYF

j_call: TRBJ2-3
clone_size: .
v_call: TRBV29-1
d_call: TRBD1
cdr3_nt: TGCAGCGTTGAAGGGACAGGGAGGAGCACAGATACGCAGTATTTT
cdr3_aa: CSVEGTGRSTDTQYF

j_call: TRBJ2-1
clone_size: .
v_call: TRBV30
d_call: .
cdr3_nt: TGTGCCTGGAGTTTGGAGGGGAATGAGCAGTTCTTC
cdr3_aa: CAWSLEGNEQFF

j_call: TRBJ1-1
clone_size: .
v_call: TRBV5-6
d_call: .
cdr3_nt: TGTGCCAGCAGCTTGGGGTCAGGGTGGGGAAACACTGAAGCTTTCTTT
cdr3_aa: CASSLGSGWGNTEAFF

j_call: TRBJ1-4
clone_size: .
v_call: TRBV29-1
d_call: .
cdr3_nt: TGCAGCGTTGTCATGGGACTCAGTAATGAAAAACTGTTTTTT
cdr3_aa: CSVVMGLSNEKLFF

j_call: TRBJ1-4
clone_size: .
v_call: TRBV2
d_call: .
cdr3_nt: TGTGCCAGCATTTTGTATGCAACTAATGAAAAACTGTTTTTT
cdr3_aa: CASILYATNEKLFF

j_call: TRBJ2-5
clone_size: .
v_call: TRBV5-6
d_call: .
cdr3_nt: TGTGCCAGCAGCTTGGCCCTGGGAGAGCAAGAGACCCAGTACTTC
cdr3_aa: CASSLALGEQETQYF

j_call: TRBJ2-3
clone_size: .
v_call: TRBV7-9
d_call: .
cdr3_nt: TGTGCCAGCAGCTTATGGCCTAGCGATCCAGATACGCAGTATTTT
cdr3_aa: CASSLWPSDPDTQYF

j_call: TRBJ2-2
clone_size: .
v_call: TRBV19
d_call: .
cdr3_nt: TGTGCCAGTAGTATCCAGGGGGGGAACACCGGGGAGCTGTTTTTT
cdr3_aa: CASSIQGGNTGELFF